This T cell receptor beta chain emerged from a study of T cell responses to AZD1222 COVID-19 vaccine (dated by TCRdb to about 2021). Regarding the study in general: TCR sequencing was performed for approximately 240 trial participants, of whom approximately 200 were given two doses of AZD1222 and some 26 were given two doses of MenACWY control vaccine. Trial participants were enrolled by age into subgroups of 18-55, 56-69 and 70-plus years, and around 150, 28 and 57 TCR-sequenced participants, respectively, were included in these subgroups. The full study reports these points: CD4 TCRs associated with the vaccine covered the entire spike protein, and the dominant responses were in regions 160-218 and 743-854. Conclusions about previously exposed vaccinees were limited because only six or seven AZD1222 recipients were SARS-CoV-2 seropositive at baseline. Participants were mostly white British and included more females than males, and it was suggested by the authors that clonal diversity may have been underestimated. In the small 56-69-year group, the increase in depth fell short of significance, most likely because of low power. Epitopes outside the regions mutated in the B.1.351 and B.1.1.7 variants were reportedly recognized by nearly half of the unique spike-specific TCRs. After two AZD1222 doses, both the breadth and the depth of spike-specific TCRs were significantly higher than at day 0 and than in MenACWY recipients. Because no day 14 peak-response samples were available, the repertoires could be characterized only after the peak T cell response.

A word on this clone: Its recognized antigen is unknown. The sample holds no much larger clone one base away, and base qualities are not on file.

The CDR3 regions of human TCRbeta chains were analyzed by immunosequencing. As for the original processing: TCRs in the repertoires were matched against a reference library of SARS-CoV-2-specific TCRs that had been generated with the MIRA antigen-specificity platform. Breadth meant the fraction of unique TCRs that were SARS-CoV-2-associated, whereas depth meant the fraction of total T cells that were SARS-CoV-2-associated. Using the MIRA data, each spike-specific TCR was assigned both to the spike region to which the TCR was reactive and to a CD4 or CD8 class. Log10-transformed breadth and depth values were compared by one-way ANOVA with Sidak's multiple comparisons tests. Sourced from immuneACCESS, this table was stored by TCRdb with only in-frame sequences that have V and J called. A share of the clones is absent; for the studies checked, an unresolved V gene accounts for under half, and the remainder has no known explanation. V and J calls plus clone size are reproduced from that table; the DNA served to infer D and trimming. The sample table contains 55,000 to 75,000 clones; only one count was recorded for 79% of them. The top ten clonotypes cover roughly 25% of the sample.

Explained via the paper, the time point label denotes: baseline before first vaccination. Explained via the paper, the treatment or condition label denotes: meningococcal conjugate vaccine given as trial control. Vaccinee samples were obtained from the UK trials COV001 and COV002, which included a single-blind randomized controlled phase 2/3 trial of AZD1222 (ChAdOx1 nCoV-19) in healthy adults. Trial participant PBMC samples were collected at day 0 and day 28 after the second dose for TCRbeta chain sequencing. Relative to germline, V is missing 6 bases and J is missing 7 bases, with 8 bases of the junction outside any gene match. CDR1 MNHEY and CDR2 SVGAGI were looked up in the germline V gene. From the cysteine up to the phenylalanine, the CDR3 has a length of 15 residues. Solely the CDR3 DNA is kept, with 45 bases framed from the first base.

The TCR comes from an adult in good health. The V and J genes are TRBV6-5 and TRBJ2-7; 14 central nucleotides agree with TRBD2. Sequencing used peripheral blood, obtained on day 0 of MenACWY control vaccination. The CDR3 is CASSPGLAGVREQYF. At the DNA level, the sequence is TGTGCCAGCAGCCCGGGACTAGCGGGAGTTCGGGAGCAGTACTTC.